A selection of T cell receptor beta chains follows, all from one sample in a study of blood T cell repertoires in COVID-19. Method: immunoSEQ multiplex PCR; TCRdb's copy keeps in-frame clones and lacks some. The sample includes tens of thousands of clones, nearly 90% seen only once; the top ten take roughly 8.8%. Sequencing was performed on peripheral blood. Receptor source: a man aged 45-65 years with active COVID-19. Both conserved end residues are part of each CDR3. D genes are given only for firm matches. Clone size is stated in some rows and not others, as once, few, many or a class when expanded.

-	TRBV2	TRBJ2-6	-	15	CASSEGGSGANVLTF	TGTGCCAGCAGTGAAGGAGGGTCTGGGGCCAACGTCCTGACTTTC
-	TRBV10-3	TRBJ1-2	-	16	CAISESGLLGDYGYTF	TGTGCCATCAGTGAGTCGGGACTCCTTGGAGACTATGGCTACACCTTC
-	TRBV6-2/TRBV6-3	TRBJ1-4	TRBD1	15	CASSSQGAGNEKLFF	TGTGCCAGCAGTAGCCAGGGGGCAGGGAATGAAAAACTGTTTTTT
-	TRBV4-1	TRBJ2-5	TRBD2	14	CASSQGTSRETQYF	TGCGCCAGCAGCCAAGGGACTAGCAGGGAGACCCAGTACTTC
-	TRBV7-9	TRBJ2-7	TRBD1	12	CASSFTGEEQYF	TGTGCCAGCAGCTTTACAGGGGAGGAGCAGTACTTC
once	TRBV5-1	TRBJ1-2	TRBD1	13	CASREDRGYGYTF	TGCGCCAGCAGGGAGGACAGGGGCTATGGCTACACCTTC
-	TRBV7-9	TRBJ2-1	TRBD2	15	CASSLGPRGGSEQFF	TGTGCCAGCAGCTTAGGCCCGCGGGGGGGCAGTGAGCAGTTCTTC
-	TRBV7-6	TRBJ2-1	TRBD2	16	CASSERGLAGRNEQFF	TGTGCCAGCAGCGAGCGGGGGCTAGCGGGGAGGAATGAGCAGTTCTTC
-	TRBV15	TRBJ1-2	-	14	CATSRDPPGYGYTF	TGTGCCACCAGCAGAGACCCCCCGGGGTATGGCTACACCTTC
-	TRBV7-2	TRBJ1-2	-	14	CASSLIVGSSGYTF	TGTGCCAGCAGCTTAATCGTCGGGAGTTCGGGCTACACCTTC
-	TRBV5-1	TRBJ1-6	-	13	CASNDGGNSPLHF	TGCGCCAGCAACGATGGGGGGAATTCACCCCTCCACTTT
-	TRBV7-8	TRBJ1-1	-	16	CASSPRGRQLNTEAFF	TGTGCCAGCAGCCCAAGGGGAAGGCAATTGAACACTGAAGCTTTCTTT
-	TRBV4-1	TRBJ2-2	-	16	CASSQTGTTNTGELFF	TGCGCCAGCAGCCAGACCGGGACAACGAACACCGGGGAGCTGTTTTTT
-	TRBV5-1	TRBJ1-4	TRBD1	15	CASSLGQGAGEKLFF	TGCGCCAGCAGCTTGGGCCAGGGGGCTGGGGAAAAACTGTTTTTT
once	TRBV29-1	TRBJ2-3	-	14	CSAPPLQGSDTQYF	TGCAGCGCCCCCCCTTTGCAGGGATCAGATACGCAGTATTTT
once	TRBV24-1	TRBJ1-5	TRBD1	16	CATIRQGPISNQPQHF	TGTGCCACCATAAGACAGGGGCCTATTAGCAATCAGCCCCAGCATTTT
-	TRBV7-6	TRBJ2-7	-	16	CASSLEVDKSSYEQYF	TGTGCCAGCAGCTTAGAGGTGGACAAGTCCTCCTACGAGCAGTACTTC
-	TRBV9	TRBJ2-3	TRBD2	17	CASSVTVAGGPTDTQYF	TGTGCCAGCAGCGTAACAGTAGCGGGGGGGCCTACAGATACGCAGTATTTT
-	TRBV9	TRBJ2-7	TRBD1	15	CASSHIRQGAYEQYF	TGTGCCAGCAGCCATATTAGACAGGGAGCCTACGAGCAGTACTTC
-	TRBV5-1	TRBJ1-5	-	15	CASSLTGLLNQPQHF	TGCGCCAGCAGCTTAACAGGGCTACTCAATCAGCCCCAGCATTTT
-	TRBV5-4	TRBJ2-3	TRBD1	14	CASSPGQTTDTQYF	TGTGCCAGCAGCCCGGGACAGACGACAGATACGCAGTATTTT
-	TRBV4-1	TRBJ2-3	TRBD2	17	CASSQDYGGGAGDTQYF	TGCGCCAGCAGCCAAGATTATGGCGGGGGGGCCGGGGATACGCAGTATTTT
-	TRBV7-2	TRBJ2-3	-	13	CASNSGSTDTQYF	TGTGCCAGCAATAGCGGAAGCACAGATACGCAGTATTTT
-	TRBV6-5	TRBJ2-1	TRBD2	15	CASSYGTSGGWGQFF	TGTGCCAGCAGTTATGGGACTAGCGGGGGCTGGGGGCAGTTCTTC
-	TRBV9	TRBJ2-7	-	16	CASSSAAGGPRYEQYF	TGTGCCAGCAGCTCCGCCGCGGGCGGGCCACGCTACGAGCAGTACTTC
-	TRBV7-6	TRBJ2-2	-	17	CASSLDRNLANTGELFF	TGTGCCAGCAGCTTAGATAGGAACCTAGCGAACACCGGGGAGCTGTTTTTT
-	TRBV5-1	TRBJ2-1	-	16	CASSPRGGSSYNEQFF	TGCGCCAGCAGCCCACGGGGTGGCTCCTCCTACAATGAGCAGTTCTTC
-	TRBV5-6	TRBJ2-7	-	14	CASTPWGRAYEQYF	TGTGCCAGCACCCCCTGGGGCAGAGCCTACGAGCAGTACTTC
-	TRBV2	TRBJ1-4	-	15	CASNLNRAGGEKLFF	TGTGCCAGCAACCTAAACAGGGCCGGCGGTGAAAAACTGTTTTTT
many	TRBV5-1	TRBJ2-2	-	15	CASSLGTVGTGELFF	TGCGCCAGCAGCCTGGGGACTGTGGGCACCGGGGAGCTGTTTTTT
-	TRBV14	TRBJ2-1	TRBD1	16	CASSPFRDRVNNEQFF	TGTGCCAGCAGCCCATTCCGGGACAGGGTTAACAATGAGCAGTTCTTC
-	TRBV7-2	TRBJ2-3	-	14	CASSSRANTDTQYF	TGTGCCAGCAGCTCGCGGGCGAACACAGATACGCAGTATTTT
-	TRBV29-1	TRBJ2-3	-	13	CSVVPSDTDTQYF	TGCAGCGTTGTCCCGTCAGACACAGATACGCAGTATTTT
-	TRBV16	TRBJ2-3	TRBD2	15	CASSQWRGAPDTQYF	TGTGCCAGCAGCCAATGGCGGGGGGCCCCAGATACGCAGTATTTT
-	TRBV9	TRBJ1-6	-	13	CASRSTENSPLHF	TGTGCCAGCAGAAGTACAGAGAATTCACCCCTCCACTTT
once	TRBV2	TRBJ1-2	-	14	CASSGLGSLGGYTF	TGTGCCAGCAGTGGTTTAGGTAGCCTCGGGGGCTACACCTTC
-	TRBV11-3	TRBJ1-4	-	14	CASSSDKTNEKLFF	TGTGCCAGCAGCTCGGACAAGACTAATGAAAAACTGTTTTTT
-	TRBV6-5	TRBJ1-4	TRBD1	15	CASRARDRGNEKLFF	TGTGCCAGCAGAGCTAGGGACAGGGGGAATGAAAAACTGTTTTTT
once	TRBV7-6	TRBJ2-1	TRBD1	16	CASSLNPGTGYNEQFF	TGTGCCAGCAGCTTAAACCCCGGGACAGGATACAATGAGCAGTTCTTC
-	TRBV5-1	TRBJ2-5	TRBD2	16	CASSPGGLGRQETQYF	TGCGCCAGCAGCCCGGGGGGGCTAGGGCGCCAAGAGACCCAGTACTTC
once	TRBV6-2/TRBV6-3	TRBJ2-5	TRBD2	17	CASSSIRLAGDQETQYF	TGTGCCAGCAGTTCGATTAGACTAGCGGGAGATCAAGAGACCCAGTACTTC
-	TRBV11-2	TRBJ2-1	-	15	CASRQTDSDNNEQFF	TGTGCCAGCAGACAAACGGACAGCGATAACAATGAGCAGTTCTTC
-	TRBV3-1/TRBV3-2	TRBJ2-1	-	12	CASSQRRFEQFF	TGTGCCAGCAGCCAAAGGAGGTTTGAGCAGTTCTTC
-	TRBV25-1	TRBJ2-7	TRBD1	15	CASSDPDRSSYEQYF	TGTGCCAGCAGTGATCCGGACAGGAGCTCCTACGAGCAGTACTTC
few	TRBV14	TRBJ1-6	-	15	CASSAQGQNNSPLHF	TGTGCCAGCAGCGCCCAAGGACAGAATAATTCACCCCTCCACTTT
-	TRBV6-2/TRBV6-3	TRBJ1-5	TRBD1	15	CASSPRDRVYQPQHF	TGTGCCAGCAGCCCCCGGGACAGGGTCTATCAGCCCCAGCATTTT
-	TRBV18	TRBJ2-7	-	15	CASSLRATGLDEQYF	TGTGCCAGCTCGCTCCGCGCCACAGGGTTAGACGAGCAGTACTTC
-	TRBV11-1	TRBJ2-1	-	14	CASSSGPGGNEQFF	TGTGCCAGCAGCTCCGGGCCAGGGGGGAATGAGCAGTTCTTC
-	TRBV6-5	TRBJ2-1	-	15	CASWGWGSGRNEQFF	TGTGCCAGCTGGGGATGGGGAAGCGGCCGCAATGAGCAGTTCTTC
-	TRBV29-1	TRBJ2-1	-	11	CSLRTIGEQFF	TGCAGCTTGCGGACTATCGGCGAGCAGTTCTTC
-	TRBV19	TRBJ2-3	-	13	CASGLTSTDTQYF	TGTGCCAGTGGTTTGACTAGCACAGATACGCAGTATTTT
-	TRBV19	TRBJ2-3	TRBD2	17	CASSTGLAGTTTDTQYF	TGTGCCAGTAGTACCGGACTAGCGGGGACCACCACAGATACGCAGTATTTT
-	TRBV13	TRBJ2-3	TRBD2	14	CASSYSGGGDTQYF	TGTGCCAGCAGCTATAGCGGGGGGGGCGATACGCAGTATTTT
-	TRBV10-3	TRBJ2-7	-	11	CASLGAYEQYF	TGTGCCAGCCTCGGAGCTTACGAGCAGTACTTC
-	TRBV25-1	TRBJ2-2	-	15	CASTVQGLGSGELFF	TGTGCCAGCACCGTCCAGGGATTGGGCTCCGGGGAGCTGTTTTTT
-	TRBV7-3	TRBJ2-1	-	15	CASNPIAAPYNEQFF	TGTGCCAGCAACCCAATAGCTGCCCCCTACAATGAGCAGTTCTTC
-	TRBV14	TRBJ1-2	TRBD1	16	CASSQVPGQGNYGYTF	TGTGCCAGCAGCCAAGTCCCGGGACAGGGGAACTATGGCTACACCTTC